What follows are 22 T cell receptor beta chains derived from one specimen sequenced in a study of shared clonotypes between healthy human individuals. The protocol was immunoSEQ multiplex PCR, while the TCRdb copy is restricted to in-frame clones and leaves out a portion. The table lists over a million clones, around 76% of them singletons. Sequenced sample: memory CD4+ T cells sorted from blood. Documented subset: CD45RA-negative fraction. The source is a man aged 18 to 30 in good health.

The chain combines TRBV19 with TRBJ1-2; TRBD1 is a possible D gene (6 bases). Germline V gene sequence: CDR1 LNHDA, CDR2 SQIVND (reference sequence). Trimming cost V 3 bases and J 0 bases, with 14 bases left between them. CDR3 length: 16 amino acids. The CDR3 DNA follows: TGTGCCAGTAGTATGGTGTCGGGGGCCTCTAACTATGGCTACACCTTC. It specifies CASSMVSGASNYGYTF.

This chain connects TRBV10-2 to TRBJ1-1; 9 positions agree with TRBD1. V lost 3 bases to trimming and J lost 4 bases; unmatched junction nucleotides: 6. Germline V gives CDR1 WSHSY, CDR2 SAAADI. The CDR3 is 15 amino acids. CDR3 nucleotides: TGCGCCAGCAGTGAACAGGGGGCTCAGAGCACTGAAGCTTTCTTT. Its translation: CASSEQGAQSTEAFF.

This clone was detected only once. The rearrangement uses TRBV27 and TRBJ1-1, with D uncertain. The germline gives CDR1 MNHEY, CDR2 SMNVEV (reference sequence). This CDR3 is built from 13 residues. Trimming stripped 5 bases from V and 4 bases from J, with 11 bases between. CDR3 nucleotides: TGTGCCAGCAGTGCGGGATTCGGCACTGAAGCTTTCTTT. Protein product: CASSAGFGTEAFF.

CDR3 amino acids: CASILKQGGSYEQYF. In nucleotides, the CDR3 is TGTGCCAGCATCCTAAAACAGGGAGGTAGCTACGAGCAGTACTTC. This chain uses TRBV6-1 with TRBJ2-7; D is perhaps TRBD1 or TRBD2 (6 bases each). The V gene lost 7 bases and the J gene lost 3 bases, with 19 bases spanning the gap. Germline values: CDR1 MNHNS, CDR2 SASEGT. The CDR3 covers 15 residues.

V gene TRBV5-4 combines with J gene TRBJ2-2, with 15 nucleotides matching TRBD2. The CDR3 is 19 amino acids. The germline CDR1 and CDR2 sequences are SGHNT and YYREEE (reference sequence). The V gene end was trimmed by 4 bases and the J gene end by 4 bases; junction bases not matched to a gene: 11. CDR3 loop: CASSLDPGTSGGSTGELFF. CDR3 DNA: TGTGCCAGCAGCCTCGACCCCGGGACTAGCGGGGGGAGCACCGGGGAGCTGTTTTTT.

The chain uses TRBV18 and TRBJ2-7; D call uncertain. V was shortened by 3 bases and J by 6 bases, with 9 bases between the two germline ends. The CDR3 is 12 amino acids. Germline V lookup: CDR1 KGHSH, CDR2 LQKENI. The CDR3 region is CASSPVESEQYF. The CDR3 coding sequence is TGTGCCAGCTCACCTGTTGAATCCGAGCAGTACTTC.

V is TRBV2 and J is TRBJ1-4; 8 bases fit TRBD1. The V and J ends lost 5 bases and 6 bases, in that order; junction bases with no gene match: 5. The CDR3 consists of 14 residues. Germline V gene data show CDR1 as SNHLY and CDR2 as FYNNEI. The CDR3 reads CASSRQGRDEKLFF. DNA for the CDR3: TGTGCCAGCAGTCGACAGGGGCGGGATGAAAAACTGTTTTTT. The entire variable domain, with the rest obtained from reference TRBV2 and TRBJ1-4, is as follows: EPEVTQTPSHQVTQMGQEVILRCVPISNHLYFYWYRQILGQKVEFLVSFYNNEISEKSEIFDDQFSVERPDGSNFTLKIRSTKLEDSAMYFCASSRQGRDEKLFFGSGTQLSVL.

The count of this clone is one. This chain links TRBV7-8 with TRBJ2-7, with a possible D match to TRBD2 (5 bases). CDR1 is SGHVS, CDR2 FQNEAQ, per germline. There are 14 residues in the CDR3. The V and J ends lost 2 bases and 3 bases respectively, with 11 bases between them. CDR3 region: CASSLWGDIYEQYF. CDR3 DNA: TGTGCCAGCAGCTTATGGGGAGATATCTACGAGCAGTACTTC. Together with reference TRBV7-8 and TRBJ2-7, the CDR3 gives the full variable domain: GAGVSQSPRYKVAKRGQDVALRCDPISGHVSLFWYQQALGQGPEFLTYFQNEAQLDKSGLPSDRFFAERPEGSVSTLKIQRTQQEDSAVYLCASSLWGDIYEQYFGPGTRLTVT.

This rearrangement joins TRBV18 to TRBJ2-5; TRBD1 matches 9 bases. V dropped 6 bases and J dropped 4; count of bases not matched to a gene: 9. Germline V gene data show CDR1 as KGHSH and CDR2 as LQKENI. The CDR3 is 15 residues long. The CDR3 reads CASSSGQGVGETQYF. CDR3 coding DNA: TGTGCCAGCTCGTCGGGACAGGGTGTAGGAGAGACCCAGTACTTC.

The chain carries TRBV19 and TRBJ2-2; D may be TRBD2 (6 bases). The CDR3 covers 15 residues. V was pared by 5 bases and J by 8 bases, with 18 bases between. CDR1 is LNHDA and CDR2 is SQIVND in the germline V gene (reference sequence). CDR3 in DNA: TGTGCCAGTAGTTCTTACGGGACTCCTGAGGGGGAGCTGTTTTTT. Its protein is CASSSYGTPEGELFF.

The chain carries TRBV11-2 and TRBJ2-2, with unresolved D. Germline V lookup: CDR1 SGHAT, CDR2 FQNNGV. The CDR3 consists of 13 residues. The V end lost 0 bases, the J end lost 9 bases, and 8 bases lay between the germline ends. The CDR3 nucleotides are TGTGCCAGCAGCTTAGACTCAGCCTGGGAGCTGTTTTTT. Its protein is CASSLDSAWELFF. Variable domain in full (rest from reference TRBV11-2 and TRBJ2-2): EAGVAQSPRYKIIEKRQSVAFWCNPISGHATLYWYQQILGQGPKLLIQFQNNGVVDDSQLPKDRFSAERLKGVDSTLKIQPAKLEDSAVYLCASSLDSAWELFFGEGSRLTVL.

This sequence joins TRBV21-1 and TRBJ2-3. TRBV21-1 is a documented pseudogene. CDR3 length: 14 residues. This chain's CDR3 is CASSRDVGTDTQYF. CDR3 DNA: TGTGCCAGCAGCAGGGACGTCGGAACAGATACGCAGTATTTT.

Only one count was recorded for this clone. The V and J genes are TRBV6-1 and TRBJ1-5; no clear D. Trimming stripped 5 bases from V and 4 bases from J, with 9 bases between. The V gene's germline CDR1 is MNHNS and CDR2 SASEGT. This CDR3 has 13 amino acids. CDR3 protein: CASSLQNNQPQHF. The CDR3 bases are TGTGCCAGCAGTCTACAGAATAATCAGCCCCAGCATTTT.

The genes are TRBV30 and TRBJ2-2; D might be TRBD1 or TRBD2, each matching 5 bases. The CDR3 consists of 17 residues. The V and J ends lost 0 bases and 1 base respectively, with 15 bases between them. Looked up from germline, CDR1 is GTSNPN and CDR2 is SVGIG (reference sequence). This CDR3 reads CAWSVAWGTVNTGELFF. Written as DNA, the CDR3 is TGTGCCTGGAGTGTAGCGTGGGGGACGGTGAACACCGGGGAGCTGTTTTTT.

The CDR3, as DNA: TGTGCCAGCAGCCAAGTAGGCGGGAGCAAAGCCGGGGAGCTGTTTTTT. It translates to CASSQVGGSKAGELFF. The chain joins TRBV4-2 to TRBJ2-2; 7 positions agree with TRBD2. V was clipped by 1 base and J by 6 bases; unmatched bases: 8. Germline V CDR1 and CDR2: LGHNA, YNFKEQ. CDR3 length: 16 residues.

V gene TRBV5-1 combines with J gene TRBJ2-1; 8 bases match TRBD1. The CDR3 is 15 amino acids. Germline CDR1 is SGHRS and CDR2 is YFSETQ. Trimming took 5 bases from V and 0 from J; bases not matched to a gene: 4. CDR3: CASSQTGGSYNEQFF. The CDR3 DNA reads TGCGCCAGCAGTCAAACAGGGGGCTCCTACAATGAGCAGTTCTTC.

The rearrangement links TRBV10-3 to TRBJ2-7; 8 bases fit TRBD1. CDR1 ENHRY and CDR2 SYGVKD come from the germline V gene. The ends lost 6 bases at V and 12 bases at J; junction bases unmatched: 16. The CDR3 runs to 14 residues. Here the CDR3 DNA reads TGTGCCATCAGGGGCGATACAGGGGGGCGGAAGCTGTACTTC. It is translated as CAIRGDTGGRKLYF.

The sample holds a few counts of this clone. The CDR3, as DNA: TGTGCCAGCAGTGAGCGCAGGGTGGGGAATTCACCCCTCCACTTT. Residues: CASSERRVGNSPLHF. The chain employs TRBV6-1 and TRBJ1-6, with TRBD1 as a possible D gene (5 bases). V lost 3 bases and J lost 7, with 13 bases in between. Germline V gene lookup returns CDR1 MNHNS and CDR2 SASEGT. This CDR3 is built from 15 residues.

Concerning this clone itself: Other DNA sequences of this sample code for an identical CDR3. The chain is built from TRBV7-9 and TRBJ1-3; D gene uncertain. From germline, CDR1 is SEHNR and CDR2 FQNEAQ (reference sequence). The V end was cut by 5 bases, the J end by 1 base, with 6 bases between. The CDR3 covers 13 residues. The CDR3 coding sequence is TGTGCCAGCAGCCGAGGGTCTGGAAACACCATATATTTT. Translation gives CASSRGSGNTIYF.

The rearrangement joins TRBV2 to TRBJ2-2, with 10 bases identical to TRBD2. Trimming took 5 bases from V and 4 from J; bases not matched to a gene: 13. This CDR3 is 18 amino acids long. The germline gives CDR1 SNHLY, CDR2 FYNNEI. This CDR3 reads CASSRTGLAGVGTGELFF. The CDR3 nucleotides read TGTGCCAGCAGTAGGACAGGGCTAGCGGGAGTCGGCACCGGGGAGCTGTTTTTT.

The rearrangement uses TRBV11-3 and TRBJ2-6, with D perhaps assigned TRBD1 or TRBD2 (6 bases each). The germline gives CDR1 SGHNT, CDR2 YENEEA. The CDR3 runs to 18 residues. The V gene lost 0 bases and the J gene lost 2 bases, with 14 bases spanning the gap. The CDR3 sequence is CASSLDQWGATGANVLTF. The CDR3 nucleotides read TGTGCCAGCAGCTTAGATCAGTGGGGGGCGACTGGGGCCAACGTCCTGACTTTC.

For the CDR3, the DNA is TGTGCCAGCAGCCCGGACACAGGGTATGGCTACACCTTC. This translates into CASSPDTGYGYTF. The J gene is TRBJ1-2, the V gene TRBV7-3; tentative D call: TRBD1 (6 bases). The V gene lost 5 bases and the J gene lost 5 bases, with 12 bases spanning the gap. The CDR3 has 13 amino acids. Germline CDR1 reads SGHTA; CDR2 reads FQGTGA.